One sample yielded the 4 T cell receptor beta chains listed below, sequenced in a study of siplizumab effects on memory and regulatory T cells. Method: immunoSEQ multiplex PCR; TCRdb's copy keeps in-frame clones and lacks some. This sample yields some 53,000 clones, of which 95% to 98% are seen a single time; approximately 0.6% belongs to the top ten. Material for sequencing was naive CD4+ T cells sorted from blood. Receptors originate from a human donor in good health.

This sequence joins TRBV15 and TRBJ1-2; 8 bases line up with TRBD1. CDR1 LNHNV and CDR2 YYDKDF come from the germline V gene (reference sequence). J lost 4 bases, V lost 3 bases, and 7 bases had no gene match. The CDR3 consists of 15 residues. CDR3 in amino acids: CATSSDRGLGYGYTF. The CDR3 DNA is TGTGCCACCAGCAGCGACAGGGGCCTAGGCTATGGCTACACCTTC. Looking up the rest from reference TRBV15 and TRBJ1-2 gives the full variable domain: DAMVIQNPRYQVTQFGKPVTLSCSQTLNHNVMYWYQQKSSQAPKLLFHYYDKDFNNEADTPDNFQSRRPNTSFCFLDIRSPGLGDTAMYLCATSSDRGLGYGYTFGSGTRLTVV.

The chain uses TRBV15 and TRBJ2-1; 7 nucleotides line up with TRBD2. The CDR3 loop spans 16 amino acids. Germline loops: CDR1 LNHNV, CDR2 YYDKDF (reference sequence). The V and J ends lost 0 bases and 6 bases, in that order; junction bases with no gene match: 8. The CDR3 loop reads CATSRDRASGVNEQFF. CDR3 nucleotides: TGTGCCACCAGCAGAGATAGGGCTAGCGGTGTCAATGAGCAGTTCTTC.

The gene calls are TRBV27 and TRBJ1-1; the D gene is possibly TRBD1 (5 bases). CDR3 length: 15 amino acids. CDR1 MNHEY and CDR2 SMNVEV come from the germline V gene (reference sequence). The V end was cut by 4 bases, the J end by 1 base, with 13 bases between. CDR3 nucleotide sequence: TGTGCCAGCAGTTCTTGGGGGAAATCGAACACTGAAGCTTTCTTT. Translated, it gives CASSSWGKSNTEAFF.

V usage is TRBV6-1 and J usage is TRBJ1-3; no reliable D call. CDR3 size: 15 residues. Germline V gene data show CDR1 as MNHNS and CDR2 as SASEGT. The germline V and J ends were trimmed by 3 bases and 0 bases, with 9 bases remaining between them. The CDR3 spells CASSDALSSGNTIYF. Here the CDR3 DNA reads TGTGCCAGCAGTGATGCCCTAAGCTCTGGAAACACCATATATTTT.